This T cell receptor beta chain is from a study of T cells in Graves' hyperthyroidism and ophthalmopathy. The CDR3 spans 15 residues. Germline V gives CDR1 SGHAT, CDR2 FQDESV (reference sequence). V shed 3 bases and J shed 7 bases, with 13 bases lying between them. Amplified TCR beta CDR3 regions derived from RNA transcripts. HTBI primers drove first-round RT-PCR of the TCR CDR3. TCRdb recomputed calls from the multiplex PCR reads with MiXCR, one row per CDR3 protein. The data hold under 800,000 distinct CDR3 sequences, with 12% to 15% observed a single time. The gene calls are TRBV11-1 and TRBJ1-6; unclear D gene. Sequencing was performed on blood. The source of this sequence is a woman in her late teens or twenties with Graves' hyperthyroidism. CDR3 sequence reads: CASSLALIGNSPLHF. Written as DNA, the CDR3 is TGTGCCAGCAGCTTGGCCCTGATCGGCAATTCACCCCTCCACTTT.